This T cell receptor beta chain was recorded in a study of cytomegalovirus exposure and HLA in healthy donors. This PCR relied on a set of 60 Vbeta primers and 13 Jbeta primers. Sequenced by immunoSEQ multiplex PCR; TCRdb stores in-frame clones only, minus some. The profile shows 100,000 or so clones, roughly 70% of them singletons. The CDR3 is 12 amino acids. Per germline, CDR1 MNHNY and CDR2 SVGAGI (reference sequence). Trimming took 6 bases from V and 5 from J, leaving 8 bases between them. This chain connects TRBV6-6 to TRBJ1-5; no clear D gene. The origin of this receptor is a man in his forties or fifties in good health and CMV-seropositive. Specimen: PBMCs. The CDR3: CASSPGDQPQHF. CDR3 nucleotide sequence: TGTGCCAGCAGCCCGGGAGATCAGCCCCAGCATTTT.